One and the same sample provided the 28 T cell receptor beta chains below, sequenced in a study of cytomegalovirus exposure and HLA in healthy donors. It was with 60 Vbeta and 13 Jbeta primers that the PCR ran. The method was immunoSEQ multiplex PCR; TCRdb's version includes in-frame clones alone and lacks a portion of them. Here the sample spans tens of thousands of clones, approximately 82% being singletons. The source material was PBMCs. Every receptor here comes from a man between 50 and 59 years old in good health and CMV-seronegative.

The V and J genes are TRBV5-1 and TRBJ2-4; 7 bases are a match to TRBD1. The CDR3 runs 15 residues. The V gene's germline CDR1 is SGHRS and CDR2 YFSETQ. V was clipped by 4 bases and J by 0 bases; unmatched bases: 4. CDR3: CASSEGQLAKNIQYF. DNA for the CDR3: TGCGCCAGCAGCGAGGGACAGCTAGCCAAAAACATTCAGTACTTC. The full variable domain, its missing parts supplied by reference TRBV5-1 and TRBJ2-4, is KAGVTQTPRYLIKTRGQQVTLSCSPISGHRSVSWYQQTPGQGLQFLFEYFSETQRNKGNFPGRFSGRQFSNSRSEMNVSTLELGDSALYLCASSEGQLAKNIQYFGAGTRLSVL.

The J gene is TRBJ1-5, the V gene TRBV19; D may be TRBD1 (5 bases). Deletions cut 5 bases from V and 0 bases from J, with 17 bases between. Germline lookup yields CDR1 LNHDA and CDR2 SQIVND (reference sequence). This CDR3 is 17 amino acids long. CDR3 nucleotides: TGTGCCAGTAGTCCCTCCGGGAGGGGATATAGCAATCAGCCCCAGCATTTT. Protein product: CASSPSGRGYSNQPQHF.

This clone was detected only once. The V gene is TRBV28, the J gene TRBJ2-7; 8 bases are a match to TRBD1. The CDR3 is made up of 17 amino acids. Looked up from germline, CDR1 is MDHEN and CDR2 is SYDVKM. The trim removed 5 bases at V and 5 bases at J, leaving 17 bases unmatched. The CDR3 reads CASSPPTQTGVFHEQYF. The CDR3 DNA follows: TGTGCCAGCAGTCCACCAACACAGACAGGGGTATTCCACGAGCAGTACTTC.

The chain combines TRBV29-1 with TRBJ1-3, with D unclear. The ends were cut back, 4 bases at V and 0 bases at J, with 22 bases in the middle. This CDR3 spans 18 amino acids. The V gene's germline CDR1 is SQVTM and CDR2 ANQGSEA. The CDR3 region is CSVVEDPRSPFSGNTIYF. The DNA for the CDR3 is TGCAGCGTTGTGGAGGACCCCCGATCCCCTTTCTCTGGAAACACCATATATTTT.

The chain uses TRBV5-1 and TRBJ1-3; 7 nucleotides match TRBD1. The CDR3 has 16 residues. With 0 bases clipped from V and 0 bases from J, the junction kept 3 bases outside the gene matches. Germline assignment: CDR1 SGHRS and CDR2 YFSETQ. CDR3 bases: TGCGCCAGCAGCTTGGGTGGGACAGACTCTGGAAACACCATATATTTT. Translation gives CASSLGGTDSGNTIYF.

The chain employs TRBV6-1 and TRBJ1-5, with 8 bases that match TRBD1. The germline CDR1 and CDR2 sequences are MNHNS and SASEGT. V lost 6 bases to trimming and J lost 3 bases; unmatched junction nucleotides: 4. CDR3 length: 14 amino acids. CDR3 amino acids: CASSSQGVNQPQHF. The CDR3 coding sequence is TGTGCCAGCAGCTCACAGGGGGTCAATCAGCCCCAGCATTTT.

The genes are TRBV6-7 and TRBJ1-5, with TRBD1 matching 10 bases. TRBV6-7 is an open reading frame, and its role is uncertain. CDR3 length equals 12 residues. V trimming: 10 bases; J trimming: 6 bases; junction bases outside the gene matches: 3. CDR3 sequence: CANDRGPQPQHF. The CDR3 region has the DNA TGTGCCAACGACAGGGGGCCTCAGCCCCAGCATTTT.

V usage is TRBV6-6 and J usage is TRBJ1-4; D gene ambiguous. Germline V lookup: CDR1 MNHNY, CDR2 SVGAGI (reference sequence). V lost 2 bases and J lost 2, with 9 bases in between. This CDR3 comprises 15 residues. CDR3 DNA: TGTGCCAGCAGTTACGGTGGGCCCACTAATGAAAAACTGTTTTTT. Translated: CASSYGGPTNEKLFF.

The sample holds a few counts of this clone. The V and J genes are TRBV2 and TRBJ2-5; 9 nucleotides line up with TRBD1. CDR1 SNHLY and CDR2 FYNNEI come from the germline V gene. The CDR3 extends over 15 amino acids. Trimming cost V 1 base and J 6 bases; bases outside gene matches: 6. The CDR3 is CASSEERTGEKTQYF. The CDR3 DNA sequence: TGTGCCAGCAGTGAAGAGAGGACAGGGGAAAAGACCCAGTACTTC.

The chain links TRBV6-5 to TRBJ2-1; 9 bases line up with TRBD1. Trimming at V came to 11 bases and at J to 6 bases, leaving 11 bases not matched to a gene. CDR1 MNHEY and CDR2 SVGAGI come from the germline V gene. The CDR3 sequence is 14 residues long. The CDR3 spells CACSGTGRGNEQFF. The DNA of the CDR3 is TGTGCCTGTTCTGGGACAGGGAGGGGCAATGAGCAGTTCTTC.

The genes are TRBV6-5 and TRBJ2-7; a weak D match, TRBD1 (6 bases). V was trimmed by 0 bases and J by 2 bases, leaving 8 bases between them. Germline loops: CDR1 MNHEY, CDR2 SVGAGI. This CDR3 has 14 residues. The CDR3 is CASSYSTGTYEQYF. Here the CDR3 DNA reads TGTGCCAGCAGTTACTCGACAGGTACCTACGAGCAGTACTTC.

This chain uses TRBV4-3 with TRBJ2-2; 16 nucleotides align to TRBD2. V shed 4 bases and J 6 bases; nucleotides not matched to a gene: 5. Germline loops: CDR1 LGHNA, CDR2 YSLEER. The CDR3 is made up of 17 amino acids. The CDR3 coding sequence is TGCGCCAGCAGCCGGGCGGGACTAGCGGGGGGGTCCGGGGAGCTGTTTTTT. Translating gives CASSRAGLAGGSGELFF.

The V call is TRBV6-6, the J call TRBJ1-4; D possibly corresponds to TRBD1 (6 bases). The CDR3 has 14 amino acids. Trimming stripped 6 bases from V and 1 base from J, with 9 bases between. CDR1 is MNHNY and CDR2 is SVGAGI in the germline V gene (reference sequence). The CDR3 loop reads CASRGDKTNEKLFF. CDR3 nucleotides: TGTGCCAGCAGGGGGGACAAAACTAATGAAAAACTGTTTTTT.

The chain couples TRBV29-1 to TRBJ2-1; 8 positions agree with TRBD1. V lost 7 bases, J lost 10 bases, and 6 bases stayed unmatched. This CDR3 contains 11 residues. The germline gives CDR1 SQVTM, CDR2 ANQGSEA. The CDR3 DNA sequence: TGCAGCGGTGGACAGGGCAGGGAGCAGTTCTTC. Translation: CSGGQGREQFF.

This sequence joins TRBV10-3 and TRBJ1-5; 7 bases are a match to TRBD1. Germline CDR1 is ENHRY and CDR2 is SYGVKD. Unmatched junction bases numbered 6, after V lost 3 bases and J lost 4 bases. The CDR3 extends over 15 amino acids. The CDR3 loop is CAISERQGRNQPQHF. The DNA of the CDR3 is TGTGCCATCAGTGAAAGACAGGGAAGGAATCAGCCCCAGCATTTT.

CDR3: CASRMDRAVGSPLHF. The CDR3 DNA is TGTGCCAGTAGAATGGACAGGGCGGTCGGATCACCCCTCCACTTT. The gene calls are TRBV19 and TRBJ1-6, with 8 bases that match TRBD1. Germline V CDR1 and CDR2: LNHDA, SQIVND (reference sequence). The CDR3 loop spans 15 amino acids. Losses at the gene ends were 6 bases for V and 10 bases for J; bases not matched to a gene: 11. Variable domain in full (rest from reference TRBV19 and TRBJ1-6): DGGITQSPKYLFRKEGQNVTLSCEQNLNHDAMYWYRQDPGQGLRLIYYSQIVNDFQKGDIAEGYSVSREKKESFPLTVTSAQKNPTAFYLCASRMDRAVGSPLHFGNGTRLTVT.

This clone was detected only a few times. The chain couples TRBV19 to TRBJ1-6; D not certain. Germline V gives CDR1 LNHDA, CDR2 SQIVND (reference sequence). This CDR3 is built from 16 residues. With 5 bases removed from V and 8 bases from J, the gap between germline ends came to 19 bases. The CDR3 sequence is CASSRRVGTEDSPLHF. In DNA, the CDR3 is TGTGCCAGTAGTCGCCGTGTGGGTACGGAGGATTCACCCCTCCACTTT.

The chain couples TRBV28 to TRBJ1-2; D not certain. Germline values: CDR1 MDHEN, CDR2 SYDVKM. V lost 6 bases and J 4 bases, leaving 15 bases between the germline ends. This CDR3 contains 14 residues. CDR3 protein: CASRAYSRLYGYTF. The DNA for the CDR3 is TGTGCCAGCAGAGCCTACTCACGTCTCTATGGCTACACCTTC.

The chain couples TRBV29-1 to TRBJ2-4; TRBD1 matches 9 bases. The germline V gene encodes CDR1 SQVTM and CDR2 ANQGSEA. The length of the CDR3 is 14 residues. J was trimmed by 7 bases and V by 0 bases; bases with no gene match: 4. The CDR3 loop reads CSVEEQGARNIQYF. CDR3 nucleotide sequence: TGCAGCGTTGAAGAACAGGGGGCGAGGAACATTCAGTACTTC.

This chain links TRBV18 with TRBJ1-1, with D tentatively TRBD1 (5 bases). This CDR3 is 15 amino acids long. In germline, CDR1 is KGHSH, CDR2 LQKENI. The V gene lost 3 bases and the J gene lost 0 bases, with 11 bases spanning the gap. The CDR3 nucleotides are TGTGCCAGCTCACCCTTCTCAGGGATGAACACTGAAGCTTTCTTT. Amino acids: CASSPFSGMNTEAFF. The variable domain in full, with the rest retrieved from reference TRBV18 and TRBJ1-1, is NAGVMQNPRHLVRRRGQEARLRCSPMKGHSHVYWYRQLPEEGLKFMVYLQKENIIDESGMPKERFSAEFPKEGPSILRIQQVVRGDSAAYFCASSPFSGMNTEAFFGQGTRLTVV.

The V gene is TRBV15, the J gene TRBJ2-7; weak D call: TRBD2 (5 bases). Trimming left V 0 bases short and J 3 bases short, with 6 bases between. The CDR3 length is 13 residues. Looked up from germline, CDR1 is LNHNV and CDR2 is YYDKDF (reference sequence). CDR3 nucleotides: TGTGCCACCAGCAGAGACGAGGGCTACGAGCAGTACTTC. This translates into CATSRDEGYEQYF.

The rearrangement joins TRBV6-6 to TRBJ2-2; 9 bases match TRBD1. Trimming removed 6 bases from V and 4 bases from J; junction bases left unmatched: 6. The length of the CDR3 is 15 residues. Germline V lookup: CDR1 MNHNY, CDR2 SVGAGI (reference sequence). The CDR3 sequence: CASSPGTGSTGELFF. The CDR3 DNA follows: TGTGCCAGCAGCCCCGGGACAGGGAGCACCGGGGAGCTGTTTTTT.

The genes are TRBV19 and TRBJ2-7, with D possibly being TRBD1 (5 bases). There are 16 residues in the CDR3. Per germline, CDR1 LNHDA and CDR2 SQIVND (reference sequence). V was clipped by 3 bases and J by 3 bases, with 18 bases between them. CDR3 DNA sequence: TGTGCCAGTAGTATGATTGGCGCCACAGGACACTACGAGCAGTACTTC. Translation gives CASSMIGATGHYEQYF.

The chain is built from TRBV29-1 and TRBJ2-1; the match to TRBD2 covers 12 bases. The V and J ends lost 6 bases and 7 bases, in that order; junction bases with no gene match: 4. In germline, CDR1 is SQVTM, CDR2 ANQGSEA. This CDR3 is built from 13 residues. CDR3 sequence: CSVSSGGVNEQFF. As DNA, the CDR3 is TGCAGCGTCTCTAGCGGGGGGGTTAATGAGCAGTTCTTC.

The chain employs TRBV14 and TRBJ2-1; D possibly corresponds to TRBD1 (6 bases). The V end lost 7 bases, the J end lost 6 bases, and 13 bases lay between the germline ends. The CDR3 extends over 13 amino acids. The germline CDR1 and CDR2 sequences are SGHDN and FVKESK. The CDR3 DNA reads as TGTGCCAGCAAGGACATAGGGGGCAATGAGCAGTTCTTC. Encoded protein: CASKDIGGNEQFF.

This chain links TRBV29-1 with TRBJ2-7; D gene ambiguous. The CDR3 loop spans 14 amino acids. Deletions cut 4 bases from V and 0 bases from J, with 13 bases between. Germline CDR1 SQVTM, CDR2 ANQGSEA. The CDR3: CSVALIESSYEQYF. The DNA for the CDR3 is TGCAGCGTTGCATTGATTGAGAGCTCCTACGAGCAGTACTTC.

As DNA, the CDR3 is TGTGCCAGCAGCCCAGACAGGGATCGAGGCTACACCTTC. Translation: CASSPDRDRGYTF. The chain employs TRBV7-3 and TRBJ1-2, with TRBD1 matching 7 bases. Germline V lookup: CDR1 SGHTA, CDR2 FQGTGA. V was pared by 5 bases and J by 8 bases, with 8 bases of the junction left unmatched. The CDR3 is 13 amino acids. The whole variable domain, remainder taken from reference TRBV7-3 and TRBJ1-2, is GAGVSQTPSNKVTEKGKYVELRCDPISGHTALYWYRQSLGQGPEFLIYFQGTGAADDSGLPNDRFFAVRPEGSVSTLKIQRTERGDSAVYLCASSPDRDRGYTFGSGTRLTVV.

This sequence joins TRBV11-3 and TRBJ1-5; possible D gene TRBD1, 6 bases. Trimming removed 8 bases at V and 5 bases at J, with 25 bases between. The CDR3 spans 17 residues. Germline lookup yields CDR1 SGHNT and CDR2 YENEEA. Written as DNA, the CDR3 is TGTGCCAGCGGGAGTATGATCGACAGGCGGGTGCATCAGCCCCAGCATTTT. Translation: CASGSMIDRRVHQPQHF.